Described below is a single TCR beta chain sequence and its context. Reverse transcription of roughly 0.45 ug total RNA with a constant-region primer produced TCR beta cDNA. Construction of TCR beta libraries relied on three successive nested multiplex PCR rounds employing slightly modified ARM-PCR. TRBV1-TRBV30 forward primers and a C-beta reverse primer were used in the first two PCR rounds, which each ran for around 10 cycles. TCRdb re-called the multiplex PCR reads through MiXCR, storing one row per CDR3 protein. The sample yields about 99,000 distinct CDR3 sequences, about three quarters seen once. This entry is derived from a study of tumor-infiltrating lymphocytes in primary liver carcinoma. Study-level information: Both sexes were represented among patients, who were 30 to 69 years old.

The source material, 20-30 mg of unsorted bulk tissue, was used to co-extract RNA and DNA. Trimming shortened V by 7 bases and J by 2 bases, and 15 bases separated the two germline ends. Per germline, CDR1 SEHNR and CDR2 FQNEAQ (reference sequence). This CDR3 has 15 amino acids. The sequencing input was liver tumor tissue from sampling region 5. Subset meaning: tumor region T5, tumor centre. This TCR derives from a woman between 55 and 75 years old with primary liver carcinoma and hepatitis B virus infection. The chain couples TRBV7-9 to TRBJ1-5; D unclear. The CDR3 is CASTSSDARNQPQHF. The CDR3 nucleotides are TGTGCCAGCACCTCATCGGACGCACGCAATCAGCCCCAGCATTTT.